This T cell receptor (beta chain) was profiled in a study of beta chain features in type 1 diabetes. Sequencing targeted expressed TCRB transcripts, as all isolated RNA had been reverse transcribed. This table comes from immunoSEQ multiplex PCR, and its TCRdb copy is limited to in-frame clones, with some not included. Of about 450,000 clones listed, around 10% are singletons. Germline trimming cut 6 bases from V and 3 bases from J; bases unmatched to any gene: 9. This CDR3 region has 16 residues. CDR1 is SGHVS and CDR2 is FQNEAQ in the germline V gene. Whole-study results and caveats: Among patients, naive, central memory and Treg TCRB repertoires appeared more similar than among healthy donors. Among all four CD4+ subsets, Type 1 diabetes patients had TCRB CDR3s that were moderately but significantly shorter.

This clone was picked up a small number of times. What it binds is unknown. Sequenced material: naive CD4+ T cells from blood. This chain joins TRBV7-8 and TRBJ2-7, with TRBD2 matching 12 bases. The receptor was derived from a woman aged 18-29 years in good health. The CDR3 DNA follows: TGTGCCAGCAGAAACCTAGCGGGAGGGCCGGTCTACGAGCAGTACTTC. As protein: CASRNLAGGPVYEQYF.